The T cell receptor beta chain described here comes from a study of cytomegalovirus exposure and HLA in healthy donors. Study background: An early release of data contained roughly 86 million unique TCRs, which came from HLA-typed donors. Study-wide results and limits: Presence/absence analysis assumed near-uniform sequencing depth across donors. Another analysis was done later, and it associated approximately 17,000 TCR beta sequences with HLA alleles at 0.05 false discovery rate. Indistinguishability led to the exclusion of some V segments, TRBV6-2 and TRBV6-3 included.

Worth noting for this clone: What it binds is not known.

The PCR ran on 60 Vbeta and 13 Jbeta primers. Method: immunoSEQ multiplex PCR; TCRdb's copy keeps in-frame clones and lacks some. The data contain 100,000 or so clones, approximately 73% of them singletons. The CDR3 has 16 residues. The V gene end was trimmed by 4 bases and the J gene end by 6 bases; junction bases not matched to a gene: 11. CDR1 and CDR2 (germline): SGDLS, YYNGEE. This chain joins TRBV9 and TRBJ2-2; 8 bases fit TRBD2. Sequenced input: PBMCs. The TCR originated in a man in his forties in good health and CMV-seronegative. CDR3 DNA sequence: TGTGCCAGCAGCCCGCTCAGGGGCGGGGGGTCCGGGGAGCTGTTTTTT. Amino acid sequence: CASSPLRGGGSGELFF.